The 16 T cell receptor beta chains below all came from one sample that was sequenced in a study of T cells in narcolepsy. Method: immunoSEQ multiplex PCR; TCRdb's copy keeps in-frame clones and lacks some. The sample records tens of thousands of clones, approximately 85% being singletons. The sequenced material came from CD45RA- memory CD4+ T cells from PBMCs. Receptors were obtained from a human donor with narcolepsy.

The rearrangement uses TRBV11-2 and TRBJ1-6; D uncertain. Trimming stripped 0 bases from V and 11 bases from J, with 8 bases between. The CDR3 loop spans 13 amino acids. From germline, CDR1 is SGHAT and CDR2 FQNNGV. The CDR3: CASSLDPGTPLHF. The CDR3 DNA reads as TGTGCCAGCAGCTTAGATCCGGGAACACCCCTCCACTTT.

For this clone: The germline gene is not matched at one end of the junction; a read error may be the cause. The chain combines TRBV5-6 with TRBJ1-1, with a tentative D call TRBD1 (5 bases). The CDR3 extends over 14 amino acids. CDR1 is SGHDT, CDR2 YYEEEE, per germline. The CDR3 reads CASSLGVRGSGLVF. CDR3 nucleotide sequence: TGTGCCAGCAGCTTGGGGGTCCGCGGTTCAGGGCTCGTCTTT.

V and J are TRBV13 and TRBJ2-7; 8 bases match TRBD2. CDR1 PRHDT and CDR2 FYEKMQ come from the germline V gene (reference sequence). V lost 10 bases and J lost 1; bases outside the gene matches: 9. This CDR3 contains 14 residues. The CDR3 nucleotides are TGTGCCACGCATCGTAGCGGGGAGTCCTACGAGCAGTACTTC. It codes for CATHRSGESYEQYF.

This chain uses TRBV9 with TRBJ2-7; D is perhaps TRBD1 or TRBD2 (5 bases each). Germline values: CDR1 SGDLS, CDR2 YYNGEE. Trimming removed 4 bases from V and 1 base from J, with 12 bases in between. The CDR3 runs 14 residues. The chain's CDR3 is CASSSGTVSYEQYF. CDR3 coding DNA: TGTGCCAGCAGCTCCGGGACGGTATCCTACGAGCAGTACTTC. The full variable domain, in which reference TRBV9 and TRBJ2-7 provide the parts outside the CDR3, is DSGVTQTPKHLITATGQRVTLRCSPRSGDLSVYWYQQSLDQGLQFLIQYYNGEERAKGNILERFSAQQFPDLHSELNLSSLELGDSALYFCASSSGTVSYEQYFGPGTRLTVT.

V and J are TRBV11-3 and TRBJ2-7, with TRBD1 matching 9 bases. The CDR3 has 15 residues. Germline V gene lookup returns CDR1 SGHNT and CDR2 YENEEA. V shed 5 bases, J shed 6 bases, and the junction held 11 bases outside the gene matches. The CDR3 loop reads CASSPSPTGGPEQYF. The CDR3 DNA reads as TGTGCCAGCAGCCCGTCCCCGACAGGGGGTCCCGAGCAGTACTTC.

This chain joins TRBV16 and TRBJ2-5; D call uncertain. V was clipped by 4 bases and J by 7 bases, with 10 bases between them. From germline, CDR1 is KGHSY and CDR2 FQNENV. The CDR3 runs to 12 residues. CDR3 bases: TGTGCCAGCAGCCTATTTGTGGGGACCCAGTACTTC. Translating it yields CASSLFVGTQYF.

This rearrangement joins TRBV2 to TRBJ1-2, with 9 nucleotides matching TRBD1. Germline CDR1 and CDR2: SNHLY and FYNNEI. The CDR3 consists of 15 residues. V was clipped by 3 bases and J by 8 bases; unmatched bases: 10. The CDR3 sequence is CASSDGPGQGSGYTF. The CDR3 coding sequence is TGTGCCAGCAGTGATGGACCGGGACAGGGTTCGGGCTACACCTTC.

This clone has more than one count but fewer than ten. The rearrangement links TRBV7-6 to TRBJ2-1; D might be TRBD1 or TRBD2, each matching 5 bases. Germline loops: CDR1 SGHVS, CDR2 FNYEAQ. The CDR3 sequence is 15 residues long. V shed 5 bases and J shed 4 bases, with 15 bases lying between them. The CDR3 DNA reads as TGTGCCAGCAGCCAGGGCCAGGGCGGGTACAATGAGCAGTTCTTC. This sequence encodes CASSQGQGGYNEQFF.

V gene TRBV5-8 combines with J gene TRBJ1-4, with TRBD1 identical over 7 bases. Trimming cost V 0 bases and J 3 bases; bases outside gene matches: 2. Germline CDR1 is SGHTS and CDR2 is YDEGEE. This CDR3 comprises 15 residues. DNA of the CDR3: TGTGCCAGCAGCTTGGGTCAGGGGGCTAATGAAAAACTGTTTTTT. Translated, it gives CASSLGQGANEKLFF. The whole variable domain, remainder taken from reference TRBV5-8 and TRBJ1-4, is EAGVTQSPTHLIKTRGQQATLRCSPISGHTSVYWYQQALGLGLQFLLWYDEGEERNRGNFPPRFSGRQFPNYSSELNVNALELEDSALYLCASSLGQGANEKLFFGSGTQLSVL.

V is TRBV18 and J is TRBJ1-6; D uncertain. V was shortened by 0 bases and J by 6 bases, with 3 bases between the two germline ends. The CDR3 runs to 13 residues. Per the germline V gene, CDR1 is KGHSH and CDR2 is LQKENI. This CDR3 is CASSPPANSPLHF. The CDR3, as DNA: TGTGCCAGCTCACCACCGGCTAATTCACCCCTCCACTTT.

This sequence joins TRBV11-2 and TRBJ2-5; 8 positions match TRBD2. The CDR3 loop spans 14 amino acids. Germline trimming cut 0 bases from V and 11 bases from J; bases unmatched to any gene: 8. Germline V lookup: CDR1 SGHAT, CDR2 FQNNGV. DNA for the CDR3: TGTGCCAGCAGCTTAGAACCAGCGGGGGATAGACAGTACTTC. Encoded protein: CASSLEPAGDRQYF.

The chain employs TRBV6-6 and TRBJ1-6; TRBD1 matches 7 bases. With 6 bases clipped from V and 7 bases from J, the junction kept 3 bases outside the gene matches. The CDR3 spans 13 residues. Germline-derived CDR1 and CDR2 are MNHNY and SVGAGI (reference sequence). The CDR3 spells CASSNRGNSPLHF. CDR3 DNA: TGTGCCAGCAGCAACAGGGGAAATTCACCCCTCCACTTT.

The chain carries TRBV9 and TRBJ2-2; no clear D gene. This CDR3 contains 14 residues. The V and J ends lost 4 bases and 3 bases respectively, with 10 bases between them. Germline V gene data show CDR1 as SGDLS and CDR2 as YYNGEE. The CDR3 here is CASSQNPDTGELFF. CDR3 nucleotide sequence: TGTGCCAGCAGCCAAAACCCAGACACCGGGGAGCTGTTTTTT.

V is TRBV28 and J is TRBJ2-3, with a weak D call TRBD2 (5 bases). Germline V gives CDR1 MDHEN, CDR2 SYDVKM. This CDR3 is built from 15 residues. The V end was cut by 3 bases, the J end by 1 base, with 11 bases between. DNA for the CDR3: TGTGCCAGCAGTTTGGGTAGAGCGGGCACAGATACGCAGTATTTT. This codes for CASSLGRAGTDTQYF.

The chain employs TRBV29-1 and TRBJ2-5; 9 positions agree with TRBD1. Looked up from germline, CDR1 is SQVTM and CDR2 is ANQGSEA. The ends lost 6 bases at V and 1 base at J; junction bases unmatched: 6. The CDR3 consists of 14 residues. This CDR3 reads CSVDEQGAQETQYF. For the CDR3, the DNA is TGCAGCGTAGATGAACAGGGGGCCCAAGAGACCCAGTACTTC.

V gene TRBV9 combines with J gene TRBJ1-4; no clear D. This CDR3 has 15 amino acids. Trimming took 0 bases from V and 6 from J, leaving 12 bases between them. CDR1 and CDR2 from the germline V gene are SGDLS and YYNGEE. Written as DNA, the CDR3 is TGTGCCAGCAGCGTAGTTGGCAGGCCGGATGAAAAACTGTTTTTT. Its protein product is CASSVVGRPDEKLFF.